These 20 T cell receptor beta chains came from one sample sequenced in a study of PD-1 blockade in classical Hodgkin lymphoma. Generated by immunoSEQ multiplex PCR, the TCRdb table keeps only in-frame clones and is missing some. The profile shows fewer than 80,000 clones, 71% of them singletons. Every patient relapsed after autologous stem cell transplantation, and brentuximab vedotin exposure varied. Sequenced here: peripheral blood mononuclear cells (PBMCs), sampled before the second cycle of nivolumab. The origin of the receptors is a human donor with classical Hodgkin lymphoma.

The V and J genes are TRBV11-3 and TRBJ1-1, with D hard to call. V was pared by 8 bases and J by 1 base, with 11 bases between. Germline lookup yields CDR1 SGHNT and CDR2 YENEEA. CDR3 size: 13 residues. The CDR3 DNA reads as TGTGCCAGCTCCTCCGGGGAGAACACTGAAGCTTTCTTT. Its translation is CASSSGENTEAFF.

The chain links TRBV6-6 to TRBJ1-1, with D maybe TRBD1 (5 bases). This CDR3 spans 14 amino acids. V dropped 2 bases and J dropped 1 base, with 8 bases sitting between them. Looked up from germline, CDR1 is MNHNY and CDR2 is SVGAGI (reference sequence). CDR3 protein: CASSYDSPNTEAFF. CDR3 coding DNA: TGTGCCAGCAGTTACGACAGCCCGAACACTGAAGCTTTCTTT.

The V and J genes are TRBV18 and TRBJ1-1; weak D call: TRBD1 (6 bases). Germline V gene data show CDR1 as KGHSH and CDR2 as LQKENI. This CDR3 is built from 15 residues. Trimming removed 2 bases at V and 0 bases at J, with 10 bases between. CDR3 nucleotides: TGTGCCAGCTCACCAAGGGGGATCATGAACACTGAAGCTTTCTTT. Residues: CASSPRGIMNTEAFF.

The chain carries TRBV6-6 and TRBJ1-5; the match to TRBD1 covers 10 bases. Germline V gives CDR1 MNHNY, CDR2 SVGAGI (reference sequence). The CDR3 length is 15 residues. J lost 3 bases, V lost 5 bases, and 4 bases had no gene match. DNA for the CDR3: TGTGCCAGCAGTCCAGGGACAGGGGTCAATCAGCCCCAGCATTTT. Protein product: CASSPGTGVNQPQHF.

This chain joins TRBV9 and TRBJ1-1, with 9 bases lining up with TRBD1. This CDR3 contains 12 residues. The germline CDR1 and CDR2 sequences are SGDLS and YYNGEE. Germline trimming cut 4 bases from V and 11 bases from J; bases unmatched to any gene: 6. Here the CDR3 DNA reads TGTGCCAGCAGCCAAGGACAGGGGAAGGCTTTCTTT. Translated: CASSQGQGKAFF.

J is TRBJ1-5 and V is TRBV6-5, with D uncertain. Trimming took off 10 bases at V and 3 bases at J, with 13 bases between the two ends. Germline V gene lookup returns CDR1 MNHEY and CDR2 SVGAGI. This CDR3 comprises 13 residues. The CDR3 reads CATRAALNQPQHF. CDR3 coding DNA: TGTGCCACCAGAGCGGCCCTCAATCAGCCCCAGCATTTT.

Here the CDR3 DNA reads TGTGCCAGCAGCTTAGCGGCCTCTGAGGCCCAGTACTTC. This codes for CASSLAASEAQYF. The rearrangement links TRBV6-5 to TRBJ2-5; D possibly corresponds to TRBD2 (6 bases). This CDR3 comprises 13 residues. Germline CDR1 MNHEY, CDR2 SVGAGI. Trimming shortened V by 6 bases and J by 9 bases, and 17 bases separated the two germline ends.

The chain is built from TRBV25-1 and TRBJ2-4; possible D gene TRBD2, 6 bases. Germline values: CDR1 MGHDK, CDR2 SYGVNS. CDR3 length: 14 residues. The V and J ends lost 9 bases and 8 bases respectively, with 20 bases between them. In DNA, the CDR3 is TGTGCCAGTAGTAGAGTGGAGGGATGGGACATTCAGTACTTC. This gives the protein CASSRVEGWDIQYF. Complete variable domain (other parts from reference TRBV25-1 and TRBJ2-4): EADIYQTPRYLVIGTGKKITLECSQTMGHDKMYWYQQDPGMELHLIHYSYGVNSTEKGDLSSESTVSRIRTEHFPLTLESARPSHTSQYLCASSRVEGWDIQYFGAGTRLSVL.

V gene TRBV21-1 combines with J gene TRBJ2-6; the table calls TRBD1, which could not be checked here. TRBV21-1 is a pseudogene locus. This CDR3 contains 18 residues. CDR3 amino acids: CASSKKLAGQTGANVLTF. The DNA of the CDR3 is TGTGCCAGCAGCAAAAAATTGGCGGGACAGACTGGGGCCAACGTCCTGACTTTC.

The sample holds one count of this clone. The genes are TRBV6-6 and TRBJ1-6; D may be TRBD1 (5 bases). Trimming took 7 bases from V and 6 from J, leaving 7 bases between them. The CDR3 is 12 amino acids. Germline CDR1 and CDR2: MNHNY and SVGAGI (reference sequence). CDR3 residues: CASKDSNSPLHF. The CDR3, as DNA: TGTGCCAGCAAAGACAGTAATTCACCCCTCCACTTT.

V usage is TRBV28 and J usage is TRBJ2-3; 7 nucleotides align to TRBD1. V lost 5 bases, J lost 3 bases, and 11 bases stayed unmatched. This CDR3 region has 16 residues. Germline values: CDR1 MDHEN, CDR2 SYDVKM. The CDR3 bases are TGTGCCAGCAGTGAAGCTGGGACCAGGGGGACAGATACGCAGTATTTT. Translation: CASSEAGTRGTDTQYF.

V gene TRBV5-6 combines with J gene TRBJ1-1, with D perhaps TRBD1 (6 bases). Germline V CDR1 and CDR2: SGHDT, YYEEEE. Trimming took 6 bases from V and 11 from J, leaving 20 bases between them. CDR3 length: 13 amino acids. The CDR3 loop is CASILGQNTPAFF. The DNA for the CDR3 is TGTGCCAGCATCCTTGGACAGAACACCCCGGCTTTCTTT.

J is TRBJ1-2 and V is TRBV7-2; a weak D match, TRBD1 (5 bases). CDR1 is SGHTA, CDR2 FQGNSA, per germline. CDR3 length equals 15 residues. The ends were cut back, 2 bases at V and 4 bases at J, with 14 bases in the middle. CDR3 nucleotide sequence: TGTGCCAGCAGCTTACTGGACACAAGTCTCTATGGCTACACCTTC. The encoded protein is CASSLLDTSLYGYTF.

This sequence joins TRBV5-1 and TRBJ2-7; the D call may be TRBD1 or TRBD2 (7 bases each). Germline V CDR1 and CDR2: SGHRS, YFSETQ. The CDR3 loop spans 14 amino acids. Trimming left V 3 bases short and J 2 bases short, with 12 bases between. CDR3 region: CASSSQGGPYEQYF. CDR3 in DNA: TGCGCCAGCAGCTCTCAGGGGGGGCCCTACGAGCAGTACTTC.

The chain joins TRBV5-6 to TRBJ1-1, with D possibly TRBD1 on 5 matching bases. Trimming took 0 bases from V and 3 from J, leaving 12 bases between them. Germline CDR1 reads SGHDT; CDR2 reads YYEEEE. The CDR3 is 15 amino acids. The CDR3 is CASSLGPREDTEAFF. CDR3 sequence (DNA): TGTGCCAGCAGCTTGGGACCCAGGGAGGACACTGAAGCTTTCTTT.

This clone was detected only once. This chain links TRBV29-1 with TRBJ1-5; D is possibly TRBD1 (5 bases). Trimming cost V 6 bases and J 5 bases, with 14 bases left between them. CDR1 is SQVTM, CDR2 ANQGSEA, per germline. The CDR3 totals 13 residues. The CDR3 sequence is CSVKWGVDQPQHF. The CDR3 DNA is TGCAGCGTAAAATGGGGGGTTGATCAGCCCCAGCATTTT.

V gene TRBV28 combines with J gene TRBJ2-2; D is perhaps TRBD1 (5 bases). This CDR3 spans 20 amino acids. The germline V gene has CDR1 MDHEN and CDR2 SYDVKM. The germline V and J ends were trimmed by 2 bases and 2 bases, with 24 bases remaining between them. The CDR3 bases are TGTGCCAGCAGTTTAAACAACGAACTGCAAACAGGAGCTAACACCGGGGAGCTGTTTTTT. Protein product: CASSLNNELQTGANTGELFF. The complete variable domain, with remaining parts taken from reference TRBV28 and TRBJ2-2, reads DVKVTQSSRYLVKRTGEKVFLECVQDMDHENMFWYRQDPGLGLRLIYFSYDVKMKEKGDIPEGYSVSREKKERFSLILESASTNQTSMYLCASSLNNELQTGANTGELFFGEGSRLTVL.

The chain carries TRBV9 and TRBJ2-3; TRBD1 agrees at 9 bases. Germline assignment: CDR1 SGDLS and CDR2 YYNGEE. J gave up 4 bases and V 4 bases, and 16 bases lay outside the gene matches. The length of the CDR3 is 18 residues. For the CDR3, the DNA is TGTGCCAGCAGCCCCCGGGACAGGGTGTTGACAAGTCCAGATACGCAGTATTTT. Amino acids: CASSPRDRVLTSPDTQYF.

The chain is built from TRBV4-1 and TRBJ1-6; D gene unclear. The CDR3 totals 14 residues. The V end was cut by 4 bases, the J end by 11 bases, with 15 bases between. Germline lookup yields CDR1 MGHRA and CDR2 YSYEKL. The CDR3: CASSPRASEAPLHF. CDR3 DNA sequence: TGCGCCAGCAGCCCGCGGGCCTCCGAAGCACCCCTCCACTTT.

The CDR3 DNA reads TGTGCCAGCAGTTACGGACGGGGGCCTAGCTATGGCTACACCTTC. Its protein product is CASSYGRGPSYGYTF. V and J are TRBV6-5 and TRBJ1-2; tentatively, D is TRBD1 (6 bases). Trimming removed 2 bases at V and 4 bases at J, with 14 bases between. Germline CDR1 reads MNHEY; CDR2 reads SVGAGI. This CDR3 comprises 15 residues.